This TCR beta chain was recovered during a study of cytomegalovirus exposure and HLA in healthy donors. With 1 base removed from V and 4 bases from J, the gap between germline ends came to 13 bases. Germline CDR1 reads SGHAT; CDR2 reads FQNNGV. The CDR3 sequence is 15 residues long. The PCR made use of 60 Vbeta and 13 Jbeta primers. Clones were sequenced by immunoSEQ multiplex PCR, and TCRdb holds only the in-frame ones, with some missing. The sample carries some 140,000 clones, 60% to 80% recorded once. Concerning this clone itself: Its cognate antigen is unknown.

General observations from the study: Most observed TCR sequences were rare, whereas some public TCRs were detected in many donors. Researchers counted around 170 TCR beta chains as cytomegalovirus-associated. It was reported that the classifier diagnosed cytomegalovirus status with high specificity and sensitivity in both the original and validation cohorts. The records held CMV serostatus as the only immune exposure information.

The chain recombines TRBV11-2 with TRBJ1-2, with D possibly TRBD1 on 5 matching bases. Input material: PBMCs. This sequence originates from a man aged 45-65 years in good health and CMV-seropositive. In DNA form, the CDR3 reads TGTGCCAGCAGCTTAGGTCCGGGGGAAAGCTATGGCTACACCTTC. Its translation is CASSLGPGESYGYTF.